Below, 29 T cell receptor beta chains from the same sample are listed, as sequenced in a study of OX40 agonist ivuxolimab in advanced cancers. Generated by immunoSEQ multiplex PCR, the TCRdb table keeps only in-frame clones and is missing some. The sample records some 86,000 clones, over 75% being singletons. The source was CD4+ or CD8+ T cells sorted from blood, collected in a trial of the OX40 agonist ivuxolimab. The source of these receptors is an adult with an advanced solid tumor such as melanoma, head and neck, liver or kidney cancer.

This chain links TRBV4-3 with TRBJ2-5; D assignment may be TRBD1 or TRBD2 (5 bases each). Germline CDR1 is LGHNA and CDR2 is YSLEER. Trimming shortened V by 1 base and J by 1 base, and 13 bases separated the two germline ends. This CDR3 comprises 16 residues. The CDR3 DNA sequence: TGCGCCAGCAGCCAAGCTGTGGGGGTACTCCAAGAGACCCAGTACTTC. This translates into CASSQAVGVLQETQYF.

V gene TRBV7-9 combines with J gene TRBJ2-7; the D is unclear. This CDR3 contains 13 residues. Germline V gene sequence: CDR1 SEHNR, CDR2 FQNEAQ (reference sequence). Trimming took off 0 bases at V and 4 bases at J, with 7 bases between the two ends. The CDR3 here is CASSLAPPYEQYF. The CDR3 DNA is TGTGCCAGCAGCTTAGCCCCGCCTTACGAGCAGTACTTC.

The chain combines TRBV7-2 with TRBJ1-6, with 7 bases aligning to TRBD1. Germline-derived CDR1 and CDR2 are SGHTA and FQGNSA. Unmatched junction bases numbered 16, after V lost 2 bases and J lost 9 bases. The CDR3 is 18 amino acids. The CDR3 protein is CASSLRGTGAFLGSPLHF. The DNA of the CDR3 is TGTGCCAGCAGCTTACGGGGAACAGGGGCTTTTTTGGGTTCACCCCTCCACTTT.

This clone was counted a few times. The chain links TRBV4-3 to TRBJ2-1; maybe TRBD2 (6 bases). Per germline, CDR1 LGHNA and CDR2 YSLEER. The CDR3 is 15 residues long. Trimming cost V 4 bases and J 3 bases, with 13 bases left between them. The CDR3 is CASSPGGAGYNEQFF. The CDR3, as DNA: TGCGCCAGCAGCCCCGGGGGAGCGGGCTACAATGAGCAGTTCTTC.

The chain couples TRBV10-2 to TRBJ2-7, with no clear D. The CDR3 totals 14 residues. From germline, CDR1 is WSHSY and CDR2 SAAADI. The V and J ends lost 0 bases and 3 bases respectively, with 9 bases between them. This CDR3 reads CASSESSQSYEQYF. The CDR3, as DNA: TGCGCCAGCAGTGAGTCGTCACAAAGCTACGAGCAGTACTTC.

This chain uses TRBV5-1 with TRBJ2-2, with 8 bases matching TRBD2. The J segment lost 5 bases and the V segment lost 4 bases, leaving 7 bases of the junction unmatched. CDR3 size: 15 residues. CDR1 and CDR2 (germline): SGHRS, YFSETQ. CDR3 DNA sequence: TGCGCCAGCAGCATCCCGGGACTAGTGACCGGGGAGCTGTTTTTT. This sequence encodes CASSIPGLVTGELFF.

The CDR3 loop is CASSQDGADRDRRGYTF. The CDR3 nucleotides are TGCGCCAGCAGCCAAGATGGGGCGGACAGGGACCGGCGGGGCTACACCTTC. The chain is built from TRBV4-1 and TRBJ1-2; 8 bases match TRBD1. The CDR3 covers 17 residues. Germline values: CDR1 MGHRA, CDR2 YSYEKL. Trimming cost V 0 bases and J 8 bases; bases outside gene matches: 14.

This chain joins TRBV27 and TRBJ2-1; 10 nucleotides line up with TRBD2. The CDR3 consists of 18 residues. The germline V gene encodes CDR1 MNHEY and CDR2 SMNVEV (reference sequence). After removal of 4 bases from V and 2 bases from J, the junction contained 11 bases not matched to a gene. The CDR3 region is CASSSRFLAGDTYNEQFF. CDR3 nucleotide sequence: TGTGCCAGCAGTTCAAGATTCCTAGCGGGGGACACCTACAATGAGCAGTTCTTC.

This clone appeared once. The V gene is TRBV7-2, the J gene TRBJ1-5; D unclear. The germline V gene has CDR1 SGHTA and CDR2 FQGNSA. The CDR3 spans 12 residues. V lost 4 bases to trimming and J lost 7 bases, with 8 bases between them. CDR3 in amino acids: CASSSYGQPQHF. The CDR3 DNA follows: TGTGCCAGCAGCTCCTACGGGCAGCCCCAGCATTTT.

The J gene is TRBJ2-5, the V gene TRBV30; D is possibly TRBD2 (5 bases). The CDR3 loop spans 14 amino acids. From germline, CDR1 is GTSNPN and CDR2 SVGIG (reference sequence). V lost 4 bases to trimming and J lost 2 bases, with 14 bases between them. CDR3 DNA sequence: TGTGCCTGGAATGGTGCAGGACTTCAAGAGACCCAGTACTTC. This gives the protein CAWNGAGLQETQYF.

The chain couples TRBV5-1 to TRBJ1-5, with TRBD1 matching over 10 bases. The trim removed 4 bases at V and 7 bases at J, leaving 5 bases unmatched. This CDR3 is 14 amino acids long. Germline loops: CDR1 SGHRS, CDR2 YFSETQ. CDR3 nucleotides: TGCGCCAGCAGCCCCGGGACAGGGGCCCAGCCCCAGCATTTT. Amino acid sequence: CASSPGTGAQPQHF.

This chain joins TRBV7-8 and TRBJ2-3; no clear D. CDR1 and CDR2 (germline): SGHVS, FQNEAQ. Trimming took 5 bases from V and 8 from J, leaving 11 bases between them. This CDR3 is built from 12 residues. CDR3 in DNA: TGTGCCAGCAGCGAGGTTTTGGTTACGCAGTATTTT. As protein: CASSEVLVTQYF.

This clone was seen a handful of times. V and J are TRBV28 and TRBJ2-5; 7 nucleotides line up with TRBD1. The CDR3 totals 15 residues. The trim removed 3 bases at V and 3 bases at J, leaving 7 bases unmatched. Germline assignment: CDR1 MDHEN and CDR2 SYDVKM. This CDR3 reads CASSFPAGGEETQYF. The CDR3, as DNA: TGTGCCAGCAGTTTCCCCGCAGGGGGAGAAGAGACCCAGTACTTC.

CDR3 in amino acids: CASSLPEETQYF. CDR3 coding DNA: TGTGCCAGCAGCTTACCGGAGGAGACCCAGTACTTC. The V gene is TRBV7-9, the J gene TRBJ2-5; D is uncertain. V lost 2 bases, J lost 5 bases, and 6 bases lay in between. The germline gives CDR1 SEHNR, CDR2 FQNEAQ (reference sequence). This CDR3 spans 12 amino acids.

The CDR3 DNA sequence: TGTGCCAGCAGCCTTTTGGAGTGGAAGGGCTCTGGGGCCAACGTCCTGACTTTC. This translates into CASSLLEWKGSGANVLTF. The chain couples TRBV28 to TRBJ2-6; unclear D gene. Trimming stripped 6 bases from V and 0 bases from J, with 18 bases between. The CDR3 has 18 amino acids. Germline V gene sequence: CDR1 MDHEN, CDR2 SYDVKM.

The sample holds one count of this clone. V and J are TRBV15 and TRBJ1-1; no reliable D call. This CDR3 region has 14 residues. The V and J ends lost 3 bases and 7 bases respectively, with 15 bases between them. CDR1 and CDR2 (germline): LNHNV, YYDKDF (reference sequence). CDR3 coding DNA: TGTGCCACCAGCAGGGAACGCCGGAGTGATGAAGCTTTCTTT. Translated, it gives CATSRERRSDEAFF.

This rearrangement joins TRBV4-1 to TRBJ2-4; D call uncertain. The germline gives CDR1 MGHRA, CDR2 YSYEKL. V lost 0 bases, J lost 0 bases, and 12 bases lay in between. This CDR3 comprises 17 residues. The CDR3 DNA reads as TGCGCCAGCAGCCAAGAAGTTTCGGACGGAGCCAAAAACATTCAGTACTTC. This codes for CASSQEVSDGAKNIQYF.

V and J are TRBV11-3 and TRBJ2-7, with 7 nucleotides matching TRBD2. The germline V gene encodes CDR1 SGHNT and CDR2 YENEEA. The CDR3 has 15 amino acids. The trim removed 5 bases at V and 3 bases at J, leaving 10 bases unmatched. The CDR3 bases are TGTGCCAGCAGCGGCAAGGGGAGGGGAGGCTACGAGCAGTACTTC. Encoded protein: CASSGKGRGGYEQYF.

The chain couples TRBV28 to TRBJ1-4; D not resolved. CDR3 length equals 12 residues. Germline CDR1 reads MDHEN; CDR2 reads SYDVKM. Trimming left V 6 bases short and J 8 bases short, with 10 bases between. The CDR3 coding sequence is TGTGCCAGCAGCCCTGACCTAGAAAAACTGTTTTTT. Translation: CASSPDLEKLFF.

The rearrangement uses TRBV5-6 and TRBJ2-2; no clear D. This CDR3 spans 14 amino acids. Germline V lookup: CDR1 SGHDT, CDR2 YYEEEE. The V end lost 0 bases, the J end lost 8 bases, and 11 bases lay between the germline ends. CDR3: CASSLEVTRGELFF. The DNA of the CDR3 is TGTGCCAGCAGCTTGGAGGTTACGAGGGGGGAGCTGTTTTTT.

This clone was seen only a few times. The rearrangement uses TRBV21-1 and TRBJ2-2; TRBD1 reflects the table's D call only, with no check against the DNA. TRBV21-1 is deemed a pseudogene. This CDR3 spans 15 amino acids. In DNA, the CDR3 is TGTGCCAGCAGCAAGCACAGGGGCAACACCGGGGAGCTGTTTTTT. Amino acid sequence: CASSKHRGNTGELFF.

The table lists this clone with a count of one. The J gene is TRBJ1-4, the V gene TRBV28; 7 nucleotides line up with TRBD1. CDR1 and CDR2 (germline): MDHEN, SYDVKM. Trimming cost V 5 bases and J 3 bases; bases outside gene matches: 15. The CDR3 runs 18 residues. In DNA, the CDR3 is TGTGCCAGCAGTCCCACCCACGCCGGGACAGAACCTAATGAAAAACTGTTTTTT. It codes for CASSPTHAGTEPNEKLFF.

The chain uses TRBV6-5 and TRBJ1-1, with TRBD1 matching 8 bases. J was trimmed by 5 bases and V by 0 bases; bases with no gene match: 5. This CDR3 spans 15 amino acids. Germline lookup yields CDR1 MNHEY and CDR2 SVGAGI. CDR3 nucleotides: TGTGCCAGCAGTTACTCGGCAGGGGGCCATACTGAAGCTTTCTTT. This gives the protein CASSYSAGGHTEAFF.

This clone was seen only once. This chain connects TRBV5-4 to TRBJ2-7; D call uncertain. This CDR3 has 14 amino acids. Germline lookup yields CDR1 SGHNT and CDR2 YYREEE (reference sequence). V was pared by 4 bases and J by 1 base, with 12 bases between. In nucleotides, the CDR3 is TGTGCCAGCAGCCCCATCGACCGGTCCTACGAGCAGTACTTC. Its translation is CASSPIDRSYEQYF. The whole variable domain, remainder taken from reference TRBV5-4 and TRBJ2-7, is ETGVTQSPTHLIKTRGQQVTLRCSSQSGHNTVSWYQQALGQGPQFIFQYYREEENGRGNFPPRFSGLQFPNYSSELNVNALELDDSALYLCASSPIDRSYEQYFGPGTRLTVT.

The chain couples TRBV27 to TRBJ2-7; 8 bases match TRBD2. The V gene end was trimmed by 8 bases and the J gene end by 5 bases; junction bases not matched to a gene: 14. Germline V lookup: CDR1 MNHEY, CDR2 SMNVEV (reference sequence). This CDR3 region has 15 residues. The DNA of the CDR3 is TGTGCCAGCCATGGTTTTGCGGGAGGCCCTCACGAGCAGTACTTC. Protein: CASHGFAGGPHEQYF.

Here the CDR3 DNA reads TGTGCCAGCAGTGACACTAGCGGGAGTAGAAATGAGCAGTTCTTC. Translated, it gives CASSDTSGSRNEQFF. V gene TRBV6-4 combines with J gene TRBJ2-1; 11 nucleotides line up with TRBD2. The CDR3 loop spans 15 amino acids. Germline values: CDR1 MRHNA, CDR2 SNTAGT. V was clipped by 2 bases and J by 7 bases; unmatched bases: 4.

The chain uses TRBV5-5 and TRBJ2-1; D unclear. This CDR3 spans 13 amino acids. The V end was cut by 2 bases, the J end by 5 bases, with 8 bases between. Looked up from germline, CDR1 is SGHKS and CDR2 is YYEKEE (reference sequence). CDR3 nucleotides: TGTGCCAGCAGCTTCGGGTGGGACAATGAGCAGTTCTTC. This encodes CASSFGWDNEQFF.

The chain uses TRBV5-4 and TRBJ2-3; D gene uncertain. Germline lookup yields CDR1 SGHNT and CDR2 YYREEE (reference sequence). Trimming removed 3 bases at V and 2 bases at J, with 7 bases between. The CDR3 is made up of 13 amino acids. CDR3 loop: CASSSVSTDTQYF. CDR3 bases: TGTGCCAGCAGCTCTGTATCCACAGATACGCAGTATTTT.

This chain joins TRBV6-6 and TRBJ1-4; D uncertain. Germline assignment: CDR1 MNHNY and CDR2 SVGAGI (reference sequence). The germline V and J ends were trimmed by 6 bases and 0 bases, with 14 bases remaining between them. The CDR3 has 16 amino acids. CDR3: CASSKGLVATNEKLFF. The CDR3 nucleotides are TGTGCCAGCAGCAAAGGGTTAGTTGCAACTAATGAAAAACTGTTTTTT.